Listed below are T cell receptor beta chains from one sample, sequenced in a study of CD8+CD57+ T cells in acquired aplastic anemia. TCRdb re-called the reads with MiXCR, one entry per CDR3 protein. This table holds around 150,000 distinct CDR3 sequences, about 50% found once. The sample taken for sequencing was sorted CD4+, CD8+, or CD8+CD57+ T cells (not recorded which) from PBMCs. The receptors originated from a human donor with aplastic anemia. The conserved cysteine and the conserved F or W are not part of the CDR3 here.

j_gene,v_gene,CDR3aa
TRBJ1-1,TRBV7-2,ASSLGAGRGTEAF
TRBJ2-5,TRBV18,ASSPPEAGETQY
TRBJ2-7,TRBV27,ASSSPHEQY
TRBJ1-6,TRBV7-9,ASSLMGGGNSPLH
TRBJ1-3,TRBV10-2,ASSDPGHSSSGNTIY
TRBJ1-1,TRBV12-3/TRBV12-4,ASSNPIIEEVEAF
TRBJ1-2,TRBV29-1,SVAAGNYGYT
TRBJ2-1,TRBV20-1,SAAGLAGGNNEQF
TRBJ1-2,TRBV2,AKRGQGDYT
TRBJ2-7,TRBV19,ASSTGQGSYEQY
TRBJ2-7,TRBV19,ASSIARGRGNEQY
TRBJ2-7,TRBV19,ASSIGQGKQY
TRBJ2-7,TRBV10-3,AISFSYEQY
TRBJ2-2,TRBV24-1,ATSDPDRVYTGELF
TRBJ1-2,TRBV7-2,ASSPGGRNYGYT
TRBJ1-1,TRBV20-1,SANDRGEAF
TRBJ1-1,TRBV20-1,SARARSADSLLNMNTEAF
TRBJ2-5,TRBV5-6,ASSRRQIQETQY
TRBJ2-1,TRBV12-3/TRBV12-4,ASSLLGQGNNEQF
TRBJ2-7,TRBV29-1,SVTGQGYEQY
TRBJ2-1,TRBV7-9,ASSLIQGGYEQF
TRBJ2-1,TRBV7-3,ASSSRPGAPNEQF
TRBJ2-7,TRBV20-1,SARPRGIYEQY
TRBJ1-1,TRBV19,ASSSLRTGENTEAF
TRBJ2-1,TRBV5-1,ASSLVISGEQF
TRBJ1-1,TRBV12-3/TRBV12-4,ASRQHGQGEGTEAF
TRBJ2-5,TRBV7-9,ASLDPYQETQY
TRBJ1-6,TRBV4-3,ASSQDFGNSPLH
TRBJ2-1,TRBV3-1,ASSQEVSSYNEQF
TRBJ2-7,TRBV19,ARCTWEQY
TRBJ2-7,TRBV7-2,ASSLAWRDLYYEQY
TRBJ2-2,TRBV10-2,ASSEGTGVTGELF
TRBJ1-5,TRBV5-1,ASSLAAGSNQPQH
TRBJ1-2,TRBV7-8,ASSPQDYGYT
TRBJ1-1,TRBV19,ASSPSGQLNTEAF
TRBJ2-3,TRBV7-6,ASRHTQY
TRBJ1-5,TRBV19,ASSHLGGQPQH
TRBJ2-1,TRBV4-1,ASSQLPGGGQGHNEQF
TRBJ2-1,TRBV7-8,ASSPERGGSYNEQF
TRBJ2-1,TRBV2,ASHPGWGYNEQF
TRBJ2-7,TRBV10-3,AISELGTGGEDEQY
TRBJ2-2,TRBV29-1,SVEAGDRNTGELF
TRBJ2-1,TRBV29-1,SVNRIPTGSNEQF
TRBJ1-2,TRBV5-8,ASSPIPQNYGYT
TRBJ1-2,TRBV12-3/TRBV12-4,ASTISPLYGYT
TRBJ2-7,TRBV5-1,ASSLAPGPGMSSYEQY